The entry below gives a single T cell receptor (beta chain) sequence along with its context. The sample originates from a study of monozygotic twins with inflammatory bowel disease. Reprocessing the 5' RACE reads, TCRdb reports a single entry for every CDR3 protein and omits DNA. This table holds about 160,000 distinct CDR3 sequences. The CDR3 totals 16 residues. Germline values: CDR1 SGHVS, CDR2 FQNEAQ. The sequenced sample was blood. The rearrangement uses TRBV7-8 and TRBJ2-5; as DNA is missing, the TRBD1 call by TCRdb cannot be tested. The receptor was derived from a human donor with ulcerative colitis or Crohn's disease, or a healthy co-twin of an affected twin (not recorded which). CDR3 region: CASSPLQGLYQETQYF.